Presented here are 12 T cell receptor beta chains from one specimen sequenced in a study of human T cells and chemical hapten exposure. MiXCR, applied by TCRdb to the RACE reads, yields one record per CDR3 protein. The data contain 65,000 to 80,000 distinct CDR3 sequences, 10% of them seen just once; the ten biggest clones take up roughly 1.5%. Stated time point: patch test 1, 2 weeks after DPC sensitization. The treatment here: therapeutic diphenylcyclopropenone sensitization with weekly scalp DPC. The source was whole blood, collected in connection with sensitization to the hapten diphenylcyclopropenone (DPC). These receptors all come from a woman aged 45-59 years with alopecia areata. Some clones in this sample may be carry-over from other donors' samples.

The genes are TRBV13 and TRBJ1-5; D is unresolved. Germline V CDR1 and CDR2: PRHDT, FYEKMQ (reference sequence). V was shortened by 3 bases and J by 5 bases, with 11 bases between the two germline ends. The CDR3 runs 14 residues. This CDR3 is CASSFGVGDQPQHF. As DNA, the CDR3 is TGTGCCAGCAGCTTCGGGGTCGGAGATCAGCCCCAGCATTTT. Combining the CDR3 with reference TRBV13 and TRBJ1-5 gives the whole variable domain AAGVIQSPRHLIKEKRETATLKCYPIPRHDTVYWYQQGPGQDPQFLISFYEKMQSDKGSIPDRFSAQQFSDYHSELNMSSLELGDSALYFCASSFGVGDQPQHFGDGTRLSIL.

This clonotype was recorded at least ten times. The chain joins TRBV7-8 to TRBJ1-6; D gene uncertain. Per the germline V gene, CDR1 is SGHVS and CDR2 is FQNEAQ. V dropped 3 bases and J dropped 7 bases, with 4 bases sitting between them. The CDR3 covers 12 residues. This CDR3 reads CASSLMNSPLHF. The CDR3 DNA reads as TGTGCCAGCAGCTTGATGAATTCACCCCTCCACTTT.

The chain links TRBV9 to TRBJ2-3; D unclear. The CDR3 runs to 12 residues. With 3 bases removed from V and 4 bases from J, the gap between germline ends came to 6 bases. Germline V gene lookup returns CDR1 SGDLS and CDR2 YYNGEE. DNA for the CDR3: TGTGCCAGCAGCGCGTCCGCAGATACGCAGTATTTT. This sequence encodes CASSASADTQYF.

This clonotype was seen at least ten times. This sequence joins TRBV27 and TRBJ2-1; perhaps D is TRBD1 or TRBD2 (5 bases each). The germline V gene encodes CDR1 MNHEY and CDR2 SMNVEV (reference sequence). The CDR3 covers 14 residues. V lost 4 bases and J 6 bases, leaving 13 bases between the germline ends. CDR3 sequence reads: CASSSGTPGNEQFF. CDR3 coding DNA: TGTGCCAGCAGTTCCGGGACCCCGGGCAATGAGCAGTTCTTC.

This chain joins TRBV7-9 and TRBJ2-2; 8 bases are a match to TRBD1. The CDR3 extends over 13 amino acids. Trimming removed 8 bases from V and 6 bases from J; junction bases left unmatched: 5. From germline, CDR1 is SEHNR and CDR2 FQNEAQ (reference sequence). The CDR3 reads CASPTGVAGELFF. The CDR3 DNA sequence: TGTGCCAGCCCGACAGGGGTAGCCGGGGAGCTGTTTTTT.

This clonotype came up many times. This chain joins TRBV12-3 or TRBV12-4 and TRBJ2-5; possible D gene TRBD2, 5 bases. V was pared by 3 bases and J by 5 bases, with 13 bases between. This CDR3 region has 14 residues. CDR3 sequence reads: CASSLSGRGETQYF. The CDR3 DNA sequence: TGTGCCAGCAGTTTGTCGGGTCGCGGGGAGACCCAGTACTTC.

V and J are TRBV7-2 and TRBJ2-3; D remains ambiguous. The CDR3 has 15 residues. Trimming removed 3 bases at V and 1 base at J, with 11 bases between. Germline assignment: CDR1 SGHTA and CDR2 FQGNSA. The CDR3 protein is CASSLQPLGTDTQYF. The CDR3 bases are TGTGCCAGCAGCTTGCAGCCTCTAGGCACAGATACGCAGTATTTT.

Remarks on this clonotype: It may be a read error: a sequence one base away is much more abundant. Here the CDR3 reads CASSATGTGSQPQDF. The CDR3 DNA is TGTGCCAGCAGTGCCACCGGGACAGGGAGTCAGCCCCAGGATTTT. This chain uses TRBV25-1 with TRBJ1-5, with 9 positions matching TRBD1. CDR3 size: 15 residues. CDR1 and CDR2 (germline): MGHDK, SYGVNS. Full variable domain (remainder filled in from reference TRBV25-1 and TRBJ1-5): EADIYQTPRYLVIGTGKKITLECSQTMGHDKMYWYQQDPGMELHLIHYSYGVNSTEKGDLSSESTVSRIRTEHFPLTLESARPSHTSQYLCASSATGTGSQPQDFGDGTRLSIL.

This clonotype showed up just a few times. This chain joins TRBV3-1 and TRBJ2-1; 10 bases are shared with TRBD2. In germline, CDR1 is LGHDT, CDR2 YNNKEL (reference sequence). V was clipped by 0 bases and J by 4 bases; unmatched bases: 3. The CDR3 loop spans 16 amino acids. This CDR3 is CASSQDLAGEYNEQFF. The DNA for the CDR3 is TGTGCCAGCAGCCAAGACCTAGCGGGAGAATACAATGAGCAGTTCTTC.

This clonotype was seen at least ten times. The rearrangement links TRBV5-1 to TRBJ2-5, with D unresolved. Germline CDR1 and CDR2: SGHRS and YFSETQ. V lost 4 bases to trimming and J lost 2 bases, with 9 bases between them. This CDR3 has 13 amino acids. CDR3 protein: CASSRAKQETQYF. In DNA, the CDR3 is TGCGCCAGCAGCCGGGCTAAACAAGAGACCCAGTACTTC.

This chain uses TRBV18 with TRBJ2-1, with 7 bases fitting TRBD2. V trimming: 1 base; J trimming: 2 bases; junction bases outside the gene matches: 8. From germline, CDR1 is KGHSH and CDR2 LQKENI. This CDR3 region has 17 residues. CDR3 region: CASSPLGAGITYNEQFF. CDR3 nucleotide sequence: TGTGCCAGCTCACCACTAGGAGCGGGGATAACCTACAATGAGCAGTTCTTC.

This clonotype was picked up many times. CDR3 loop: CASRTLGAKDQETQYF. The CDR3 nucleotides are TGTGCCAGCAGGACCCTGGGGGCTAAGGACCAAGAGACCCAGTACTTC. The chain combines TRBV27 with TRBJ2-5; tentatively, D is TRBD1 (6 bases). Germline V CDR1 and CDR2: MNHEY, SMNVEV (reference sequence). CDR3 length equals 16 residues. V was clipped by 6 bases and J by 0 bases, with 17 bases between them.